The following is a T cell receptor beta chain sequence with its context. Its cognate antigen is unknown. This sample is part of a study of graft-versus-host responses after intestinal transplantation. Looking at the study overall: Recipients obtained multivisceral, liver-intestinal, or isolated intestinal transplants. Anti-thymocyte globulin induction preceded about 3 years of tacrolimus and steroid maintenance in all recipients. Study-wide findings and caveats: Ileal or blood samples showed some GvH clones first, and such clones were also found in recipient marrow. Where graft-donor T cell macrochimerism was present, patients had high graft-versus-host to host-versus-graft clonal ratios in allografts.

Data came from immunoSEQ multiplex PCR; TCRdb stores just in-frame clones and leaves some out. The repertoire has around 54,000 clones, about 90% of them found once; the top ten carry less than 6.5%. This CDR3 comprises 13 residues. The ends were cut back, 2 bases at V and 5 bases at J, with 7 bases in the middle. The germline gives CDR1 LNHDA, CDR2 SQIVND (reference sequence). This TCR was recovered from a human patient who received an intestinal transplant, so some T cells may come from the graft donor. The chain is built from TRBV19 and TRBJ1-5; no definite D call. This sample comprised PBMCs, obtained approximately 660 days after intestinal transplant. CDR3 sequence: CASSIRVDQPQHF. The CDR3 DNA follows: TGTGCCAGTAGTATAAGGGTCGATCAGCCCCAGCATTTT.